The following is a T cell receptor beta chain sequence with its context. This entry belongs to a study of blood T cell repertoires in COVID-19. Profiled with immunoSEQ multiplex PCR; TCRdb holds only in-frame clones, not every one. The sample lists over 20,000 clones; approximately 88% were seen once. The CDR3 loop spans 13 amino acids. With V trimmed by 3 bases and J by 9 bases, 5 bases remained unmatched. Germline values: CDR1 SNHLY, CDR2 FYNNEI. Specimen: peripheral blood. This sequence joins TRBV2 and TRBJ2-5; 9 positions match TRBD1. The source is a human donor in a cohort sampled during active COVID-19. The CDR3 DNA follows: TGTGCCAGCAGTGAGAGACAGGGGGGGCCCCAGTACTTC. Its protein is CASSERQGGPQYF.